A selection of T cell receptor beta chains follows, all from one sample in a study of blood T cell repertoires in COVID-19. Profiled with immunoSEQ multiplex PCR; TCRdb holds only in-frame clones, not every one. The sample holds 65,000 to 75,000 clones, 80% to 85% seen once. The sequencing input was peripheral blood. These receptors all come from a man at least 80 years old with acute or convalescent COVID-19. Both conserved end residues are trimmed from each CDR3.

>TRBJ1-5|TRBV9
ASSVAGMSNQPQH
>TRBJ2-1|TRBV2
ASRLLQGVHEQF
>TRBJ2-3|TRBV24-1
ATLAGSTQY
>TRBJ2-7|TRBV2
ASRLGTSNNEQY
>TRBJ2-7|TRBV9
ASSPKESQRDYEQY
>TRBJ2-7|TRBV5-4
ASSLSQTYEQY
>TRBJ1-3|TRBV18
ASSPPSVENTIY
>TRBJ2-1|TRBV29-1
SVERDKSSYNEQF
>TRBJ1-4|TRBV3-1/TRBV3-2
ASSQGSGEAEKLF
>TRBJ1-2|TRBV5-5
ASSAGPSQSFYGYT
>TRBJ2-3|TRBV4-2
ASSQREAGTDTQY
>TRBJ1-4|TRBV29-1
SVPQDGTTNEKLF
>TRBJ2-7|TRBV12-3/TRBV12-4
ASSPQISYEQY
>TRBJ2-7|TRBV27
ASSSLPSGSHEQY
>TRBJ2-2|TRBV4-1
ASQYRGGGELF